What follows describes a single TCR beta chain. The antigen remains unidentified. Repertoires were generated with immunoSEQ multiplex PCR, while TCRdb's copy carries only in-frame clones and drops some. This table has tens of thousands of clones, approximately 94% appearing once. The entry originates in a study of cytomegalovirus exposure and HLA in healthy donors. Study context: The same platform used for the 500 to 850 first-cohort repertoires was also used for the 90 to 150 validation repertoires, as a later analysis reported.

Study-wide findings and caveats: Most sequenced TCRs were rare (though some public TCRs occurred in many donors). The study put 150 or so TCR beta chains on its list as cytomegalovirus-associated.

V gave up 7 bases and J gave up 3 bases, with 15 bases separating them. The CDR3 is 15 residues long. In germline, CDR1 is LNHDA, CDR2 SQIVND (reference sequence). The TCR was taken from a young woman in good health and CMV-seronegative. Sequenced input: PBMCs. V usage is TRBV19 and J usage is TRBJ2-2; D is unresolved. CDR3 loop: CASTPELVYTGELFF. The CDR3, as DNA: TGTGCCAGTACCCCCGAATTAGTTTACACCGGGGAGCTGTTTTTT.